The clone carrying this T cell receptor beta chain occurred a few times. Its antigen is still unknown. 5'RACE template switching generated TCR cDNA, adding a universal primer site and UMIs. MiXCR was run by TCRdb on the 5' RACE reads, yielding one entry per CDR3 protein. The sample gives hundreds of thousands of distinct CDR3 sequences, around 13% of which show up once; 3% to 4% is in the top ten. These data come from a study of T cells after yellow fever vaccination. Study details: Low-cell-number fractions were prepared with SMART-Seq v4 Ultra Low Input. General study results and limits: A weaker but faster secondary response was observed, peaking on day 5 versus 15. Post-booster samples contained most primary-vaccination clones (approximately 96% CD4, around 88% CD8).

Germline V gene data show CDR1 as SGHTA and CDR2 as FQGNSA. This CDR3 contains 13 residues. The ends lost 3 bases at V and 5 bases at J; junction bases unmatched: 3. V is TRBV7-2 and J is TRBJ2-5; 7 bases agree with TRBD2. The sequenced sample was CD4+ T cells sorted from PBMCs, obtained 15 days after the yellow fever booster vaccination. The TCR originated in a man between 18 and 35 years old who received the YFV17D yellow fever vaccine. Here the CDR3 reads CASSFGEGETQYF. Written as DNA, the CDR3 is TGTGCCAGCAGCTTTGGGGAGGGGGAGACCCAGTACTTC. Looking up the rest from reference TRBV7-2 and TRBJ2-5 gives the full variable domain: GAGVSQSPSNKVTEKGKDVELRCDPISGHTALYWYRQSLGQGLEFLIYFQGNSAPDKSGLPSDRFSAERTGGSVSTLTIQRTQQEDSAVYLCASSFGEGETQYFGPGTRLLVL.